This passage covers 28 T cell receptor beta chains from one sample sequenced in a study of T cells in Graves' hyperthyroidism and ophthalmopathy. Using RNA transcripts as the source, TCR beta CDR3 regions were amplified. The TCR CDR3 first-round RT-PCR relied on the HTBI primer set. TCRdb processed the multiplex PCR reads anew with MiXCR; each CDR3 protein has one entry. The sample lists about 460,000 distinct CDR3 sequences; about 22% were seen once. Material for sequencing was blood. The receptors shown here come from a woman in her 70s with Graves' ophthalmopathy.

V gene TRBV3-1 combines with J gene TRBJ2-1; TRBD1 matches 9 bases. This CDR3 spans 16 amino acids. V trimming: 3 bases; J trimming: 7 bases; junction bases outside the gene matches: 10. The germline V gene encodes CDR1 LGHDT and CDR2 YNNKEL (reference sequence). DNA for the CDR3: TGTGCCAGCAGCCACCTGGGACAGGGCTTAGGGAATGAGCAGTTCTTC. This sequence encodes CASSHLGQGLGNEQFF.

The chain employs TRBV2 and TRBJ1-1; TRBD1 is a possible D gene (6 bases). The germline CDR1 and CDR2 sequences are SNHLY and FYNNEI. Trimming stripped 9 bases from V and 4 bases from J, with 15 bases between. This CDR3 is 13 amino acids long. As DNA, the CDR3 is TGTGCCAGTCCCAAGGGGGTAGGCACTGAAGCTTTCTTT. This translates into CASPKGVGTEAFF.

The chain carries TRBV20-1 and TRBJ2-7; possibly TRBD1 for D (6 bases). Germline values: CDR1 DFQATT, CDR2 SNEGSKA (reference sequence). The CDR3 loop spans 12 amino acids. V was clipped by 6 bases and J by 2 bases, with 11 bases between them. CDR3 residues: CSAHAGAYEQYF. Here the CDR3 DNA reads TGCAGTGCCCATGCAGGGGCCTACGAGCAGTACTTC.

The V gene is TRBV3-1, the J gene TRBJ1-6; the D is unclear. Germline-derived CDR1 and CDR2 are LGHDT and YNNKEL (reference sequence). CDR3 size: 13 residues. Trimming pared 5 bases from V and 13 bases from J, leaving 15 bases between. The chain's CDR3 is CASSTGTVDPLHF. DNA of the CDR3: TGTGCCAGCAGCACGGGAACAGTCGATCCCCTCCACTTT. Based on the CDR3 plus reference TRBV3-1 and TRBJ1-6, the full variable domain is DTAVSQTPKYLVTQMGNDKSIKCEQNLGHDTMYWYKQDSKKFLKIMFSYNNKELIINETVPNRFSPKSPDKAHLNLHINSLELGDSAVYFCASSTGTVDPLHFGNGTRLTVT.

This clonotype was seen a few times. The genes are TRBV6-1 and TRBJ1-3; D is perhaps TRBD1 (5 bases). Germline lookup yields CDR1 MNHNS and CDR2 SASEGT. With 2 bases removed from V and 4 bases from J, the gap between germline ends came to 9 bases. The CDR3 consists of 14 residues. CDR3 bases: TGTGCCAGCAGTGAATGGGGGTCGGGAAACACCATATATTTT. This codes for CASSEWGSGNTIYF.

As regards this clonotype: A much larger clone differs by one base, so this may be a read error. The chain links TRBV12-3 or TRBV12-4 to TRBJ2-7; either TRBD1 or TRBD2 may fit D (5 bases each). This CDR3 contains 15 residues. The CDR3 DNA is TGTACCAGCACTCTCCGGGACCTTCCTTACTACGAGCAGTACTTC. Translation gives CTSTLRDLPYYEQYF.

The table lists this clonotype with many counts. The rearrangement uses TRBV27 and TRBJ2-7; 8 positions match TRBD1. From germline, CDR1 is MNHEY and CDR2 SMNVEV (reference sequence). V lost 6 bases, J lost 0 bases, and 10 bases stayed unmatched. The CDR3 loop spans 16 amino acids. The DNA of the CDR3 is TGTGCCAGCAGACGTTACGGACAGGGTAGCTCCTACGAGCAGTACTTC. It translates to CASRRYGQGSSYEQYF.

A few counts support this clonotype. The CDR3 here is CASRPIGGHLAEPFNEQFF. The CDR3 coding sequence is TGTGCCAGTAGGCCCATAGGTGGCCACCTAGCGGAGCCTTTCAATGAGCAGTTCTTC. The V call is TRBV19, the J call TRBJ2-1; 7 nucleotides line up with TRBD2. The CDR3 is made up of 19 amino acids. Germline CDR1 reads LNHDA; CDR2 reads SQIVND (reference sequence). The V and J ends lost 6 bases and 6 bases, in that order; junction bases with no gene match: 23.

The CDR3 spells CASSSQGGELFF. CDR3 bases: TGCGCCAGCAGCTCGCAGGGGGGGGAGCTGTTTTTT. V is TRBV5-1 and J is TRBJ2-2; TRBD1 might be the D (6 bases). The CDR3 spans 12 residues. V was clipped by 3 bases and J by 8 bases, with 8 bases between them. The germline V gene has CDR1 SGHRS and CDR2 YFSETQ. Filled out from reference TRBV5-1 and TRBJ2-2, the complete variable domain reads KAGVTQTPRYLIKTRGQQVTLSCSPISGHRSVSWYQQTPGQGLQFLFEYFSETQRNKGNFPGRFSGRQFSNSRSEMNVSTLELGDSALYLCASSSQGGELFFGEGSRLTVL.

This clonotype has at least ten counts. The chain recombines TRBV19 with TRBJ1-1; 8 bases match TRBD1. CDR3 size: 13 residues. CDR1 and CDR2 (germline): LNHDA, SQIVND (reference sequence). V lost 5 bases to trimming and J lost 6 bases; unmatched junction nucleotides: 5. The CDR3 region is CASSPSGQAEAFF. CDR3 coding DNA: TGTGCCAGTAGTCCCTCGGGACAGGCTGAAGCTTTCTTT. Full variable domain (missing parts from reference TRBV19 and TRBJ1-1): DGGITQSPKYLFRKEGQNVTLSCEQNLNHDAMYWYRQDPGQGLRLIYYSQIVNDFQKGDIAEGYSVSREKKESFPLTVTSAQKNPTAFYLCASSPSGQAEAFFGQGTRLTVV.

This clonotype was seen at least ten times. The rearrangement uses TRBV2 and TRBJ2-3, with D tentatively TRBD2 (6 bases). Germline-derived CDR1 and CDR2 are SNHLY and FYNNEI. The CDR3 is 17 residues long. V dropped 7 bases and J dropped 2 bases, with 22 bases sitting between them. CDR3 residues: CASMGSHPGLHTDTQYF. The CDR3 DNA sequence: TGTGCCAGCATGGGGTCGCACCCGGGACTTCACACAGATACGCAGTATTTT.

In this sample, this clonotype turned up many times. V and J are TRBV7-8 and TRBJ2-3; D is uncertain. The V and J ends lost 3 bases and 0 bases respectively, with 7 bases between them. The CDR3 spans 14 residues. Germline V gene lookup returns CDR1 SGHVS and CDR2 FQNEAQ. Here the CDR3 DNA reads TGTGCCAGCAGCTTCGTAATTAGCACAGATACGCAGTATTTT. Residues: CASSFVISTDTQYF.

The CDR3 loop is CSAILLVTEAFF. CDR3 in DNA: TGCAGTGCTATTCTCCTTGTCACCGAAGCTTTCTTT. The chain has TRBV20-1 and TRBJ1-1; D remains unclear. Germline-derived CDR1 and CDR2 are DFQATT and SNEGSKA (reference sequence). Between the trimmed V and J ends, which lost 4 bases and 8 bases, there was a span of 14 bases. This CDR3 has 12 residues.

The CDR3 DNA reads TGTGCCAGCAGCTTTCGCAGGGTGGGTGGCTACACCTTC. Translated, it gives CASSFRRVGGYTF. The V call is TRBV7-3, the J call TRBJ1-2, with D tentatively TRBD1 (5 bases). CDR3 length: 13 amino acids. Germline loops: CDR1 SGHTA, CDR2 FQGTGA. V lost 3 bases and J 7 bases, leaving 12 bases between the germline ends.

The genes are TRBV19 and TRBJ1-2; D gene uncertain. V was shortened by 7 bases and J by 8 bases, with 11 bases between the two germline ends. Germline V lookup: CDR1 LNHDA, CDR2 SQIVND (reference sequence). This CDR3 is built from 11 residues. In DNA, the CDR3 is TGTGCCAGTAAGGAGAAGTGGGGCTACACCTTC. Translation gives CASKEKWGYTF.

This clonotype has a handful of counts. The chain recombines TRBV11-2 with TRBJ1-1, with D unresolved. Germline V lookup: CDR1 SGHAT, CDR2 FQNNGV. V lost 1 base and J lost 3, with 12 bases in between. CDR3 length: 15 amino acids. The CDR3 DNA follows: TGTGCCAGCAGCTTAGGGGCAGGTTACGACACTGAAGCTTTCTTT. Protein product: CASSLGAGYDTEAFF.

The gene calls are TRBV3-1 and TRBJ2-1, with 9 bases aligning to TRBD1. Trimming took 6 bases from V and 8 from J; bases not matched to a gene: 14. This CDR3 is built from 16 residues. The germline V gene encodes CDR1 LGHDT and CDR2 YNNKEL (reference sequence). The CDR3 sequence: CASSYIGTGTGHEQFF. The CDR3 DNA sequence: TGTGCCAGCAGTTACATTGGGACAGGGACGGGCCATGAGCAGTTCTTC.

This clonotype was seen ten or more times. This chain links TRBV28 with TRBJ2-7, with 11 nucleotides matching TRBD2. The CDR3 runs 14 residues. The V gene end was trimmed by 6 bases and the J gene end by 3 bases; junction bases not matched to a gene: 4. Germline CDR1 MDHEN, CDR2 SYDVKM. The CDR3 loop reads CASSLSGRVYEQYF. In DNA form, the CDR3 reads TGTGCCAGCAGCCTTAGCGGGAGGGTCTACGAGCAGTACTTC.

For this clonotype: A clone one base away is much larger, so this may be a read error. V usage is TRBV6-2 or TRBV6-3 and J usage is TRBJ2-7; D is undetermined. Deletions cut 2 bases from V and 0 bases from J, with 2 bases between. Looked up from germline, CDR1 is MNHEY and CDR2 is SVGEGT. The CDR3 consists of 12 residues. CDR3: CASSYASYEQYF. The CDR3 DNA reads TGTGCCAGCAGTTACGCCTCCTACGAGCAGTACTTC.

This clonotype was counted many times. The junction does not match germline at one end; this may be a read error. The chain uses TRBV28 and TRBJ2-1; 9 bases map to TRBD2. CDR1 is MDHEN and CDR2 is SYDVKM in the germline V gene. CDR3 size: 15 residues. CDR3 nucleotides: TGTGCCAGCACTTTACCGGGACTAGCCTTTCATGAGCAGTTCTTC. It codes for CASTLPGLAFHEQFF.

The V call is TRBV12-3 or TRBV12-4, the J call TRBJ1-2; 7 bases match TRBD1. The CDR3 has 13 residues. Trimming cost V 4 bases and J 7 bases; bases outside gene matches: 6. CDR3 region: CASSWTGMRGYTF. The CDR3 bases are TGTGCCAGCAGTTGGACAGGAATGCGTGGCTACACCTTC.

This chain links TRBV5-1 with TRBJ2-2, with 8 positions matching TRBD1. This CDR3 region has 17 residues. The junction had 10 bases not matched to a gene; V was cut back by 3 bases and J by 3 bases. Germline lookup yields CDR1 SGHRS and CDR2 YFSETQ. In DNA, the CDR3 is TGCGCCAGCAGCTCTGGACAGGGCGGGGTGGACACCGGGGAGCTGTTTTTT. This sequence encodes CASSSGQGGVDTGELFF.

The chain is built from TRBV7-2 and TRBJ1-2; D remains ambiguous. The length of the CDR3 is 15 residues. The germline V gene encodes CDR1 SGHTA and CDR2 FQGNSA. The V end was cut by 6 bases, the J end by 4 bases, with 18 bases between. The DNA for the CDR3 is TGTGCCAGCAGGCCATCACCGGGATCAGGCTATGGCTACACCTTC. This encodes CASRPSPGSGYGYTF.

V is TRBV3-1 and J is TRBJ1-4; D possibly corresponds to TRBD1 (5 bases). Germline CDR1 and CDR2: LGHDT and YNNKEL (reference sequence). There are 17 residues in the CDR3. V was shortened by 3 bases and J by 10 bases, with 24 bases between the two germline ends. The CDR3 loop is CASSHAAGTPGKGKLFF. DNA for the CDR3: TGTGCCAGCAGCCACGCGGCTGGGACGCCGGGAAAGGGAAAACTGTTTTTT.

This clonotype was detected ten times or more. The chain couples TRBV6-1 to TRBJ2-3; D remains unclear. CDR1 and CDR2 (germline): MNHNS, SASEGT. The CDR3 loop spans 13 amino acids. Trimming pared 7 bases from V and 0 bases from J, leaving 8 bases between. The CDR3 region is CASNHISTDTQYF. CDR3 bases: TGTGCCAGCAATCATATTAGCACAGATACGCAGTATTTT.

A few counts support this clonotype. This chain uses TRBV7-2 with TRBJ2-5, with 9 bases matching TRBD2. Germline values: CDR1 SGHTA, CDR2 FQGNSA. V shed 5 bases and J 0 bases; nucleotides not matched to a gene: 10. The CDR3 is 17 amino acids. The CDR3: CASSPRGLATYQETQYF. CDR3 bases: TGTGCCAGCAGCCCTCGAGGACTAGCGACCTACCAAGAGACCCAGTACTTC. The variable domain in full, with the rest retrieved from reference TRBV7-2 and TRBJ2-5, is GAGVSQSPSNKVTEKGKDVELRCDPISGHTALYWYRQSLGQGLEFLIYFQGNSAPDKSGLPSDRFSAERTGGSVSTLTIQRTQQEDSAVYLCASSPRGLATYQETQYFGPGTRLLVL.

The gene calls are TRBV2 and TRBJ1-3; D not certain. The CDR3 covers 13 residues. V lost 8 bases and J 0 bases, leaving 8 bases between the germline ends. CDR1 is SNHLY, CDR2 FYNNEI, per germline. The DNA for the CDR3 is TGTGCCAGCGGAGAGAACTCTGGAAACACCATATATTTT. This codes for CASGENSGNTIYF.

The genes are TRBV7-2 and TRBJ2-2, with a weak D call TRBD2 (6 bases). Trimming pared 5 bases from V and 5 bases from J, leaving 24 bases between. From germline, CDR1 is SGHTA and CDR2 FQGNSA. This CDR3 comprises 18 residues. This CDR3 reads CASSAGLFQPTRTGELFF. CDR3 coding DNA: TGTGCCAGCAGCGCGGGACTTTTCCAGCCGACGAGGACCGGGGAGCTGTTTTTT.